This record concerns one TCR beta chain sequence. Its antigen is still unknown. Germline V CDR1 and CDR2: KGHDR, SFDVKD. The V segment lost 0 bases and the J segment 0 bases; nucleotides outside the gene matches: 7. The CDR3 runs 18 residues. This sample is drawn from a study of T cell repertoires in cytomegalovirus infection. General study findings and limits: CMV carriers having the relevant HLA were flagged by cumulative public TCR beta family frequency.

TCRdb recomputed calls from the reads with MiXCR, one row per CDR3 protein. The table has over 150,000 distinct CDR3 sequences, approximately 19% seen once; the top ten hold roughly 2.9%. The material sequenced was PBMCs. The clonotype was recovered from a human donor in good health (CMV status not recorded). Some clones in this sample may be carry-over from other donors' samples. J is TRBJ2-5 and V is TRBV24-1; 9 bases align to TRBD1. CDR3 sequence reads: CATSDLGGTGTYQETQYF. In DNA form, the CDR3 reads TGTGCCACCAGTGATTTGGGAGGGACAGGGACTTACCAAGAGACCCAGTACTTC.